This record concerns one T cell receptor (beta chain) sequence. Its antigen specificity is not known. Qualities for individual bases were not recorded, and no much larger clone is one base off. The data are from a study of blood T cell repertoires in COVID-19 (dated by TCRdb to 2019 to 2021). Turning to the overall study: The collaborator samples originated in the United States, Italy and Spain and spanned the acute and convalescent phases of COVID-19. The material from the prospective study consisted of cDNA or gDNA derived from T cells, B-cell-depleted T cells, or PBMCs. Deeply sampled blood TCRbeta repertoires from subjects exposed to, actively infected with, or recovered from COVID-19 were included in the dataset. A freely available public database, intended as a resource for researchers studying the immune response to SARS-CoV-2, is where the repertoires were released. The samples were drawn from two sources: the first 160 participants of the ongoing ImmuneRACE study, and 1,000 to 1,500 subjects contributed by 6 global collaborators. The sample metadata nearly always contained a de-identified subject ID, COVID-19 status, age in years and sex. Where available, HLA class I and class II types were obtained from metadata supplied by the sample provider rather than from assay-based typing.

The collaborating institutions used their own protocols to collect whole blood in K2EDTA tubes. For TCRbeta analysis, collaborators shipped samples as frozen whole blood, isolated PBMCs, or DNA extracted from either of those sample types. The immunoSEQ Assay, a bias-controlled multiplex PCR, was used to amplify TCRbeta CDR3 regions from genomic DNA. On the authors' methods: The number of nucleated cells in each sample was estimated by amplification of reference gene primers within the assay. To quantify the absolute abundance of each unique TCRbeta CDR3 rearrangement, sequence reads were collapsed and filtered. For each sample, productive Simpson clonality was calculated as the square root of Simpson's diversity index across productive rearrangements. TCRdb retrieved this table from immuneACCESS and kept in-frame rearrangements only. Not all clones are present; in checked studies, unresolved V genes account for under half, and no reason is known for the remainder. V, J and clone size reflect that table, while D and trimming were determined from the DNA. The sample records around 330,000 clones, approximately 90% of which are singletons. The ten most abundant clones make up about 3.9% of the sample.

CDR1 and CDR2, looked up from the germline V gene, are SNHLY and FYNNEI. The trim is 6 bases for V and 2 bases for J, with a gap of 7 bases between the germline ends. The CDR3 runs 12 amino acids, cysteine and phenylalanine included. Just the 36-base CDR3 DNA is kept, in frame starting at base 1. Paper-wide results and their limitations: The quantity of clinical and demographic metadata differed by source and by participant and was supplied without curation.

Sequencing used peripheral blood. This TCR came from a woman in her forties or fifties with active or convalescent COVID-19. The sequence joins TRBV2 to TRBJ1-1; no D gene can be assigned with confidence. The DNA sequence is as follows: TGTGCCAGCAGGTGGGCTAACACTGAAGCTTTCTTT. Translation gives CASRWANTEAFF.